The 4 T cell receptor beta chains in this list originate from one sample, sequenced in a study of cytomegalovirus exposure and HLA in healthy donors. Vbeta (60) and Jbeta (13) primers were used in the PCR. Profiling relied on immunoSEQ multiplex PCR, and the TCRdb table lists in-frame clones only, not all of them. Of around 190,000 clones in the sample, approximately 80% are singletons; the top ten hold roughly an eighth. The sequencing input was PBMCs. These receptors all come from a woman in her twenties or thirties in good health and CMV-seropositive.

This clone was picked up one time. The gene calls are TRBV15 and TRBJ1-1, with TRBD1 matching over 9 bases. The CDR3 is made up of 15 amino acids. Looked up from germline, CDR1 is LNHNV and CDR2 is YYDKDF (reference sequence). V shed 3 bases and J 6 bases; nucleotides not matched to a gene: 8. The CDR3 DNA follows: TGTGCCACCAGCAGCGCGGGACAGGGTGTCTCTGAAGCTTTCTTT. This codes for CATSSAGQGVSEAFF.

This chain uses TRBV4-1 with TRBJ1-2; the D gene is possibly TRBD1 (5 bases). The CDR3 contains 13 residues. V was trimmed by 2 bases and J by 7 bases, leaving 11 bases between them. The germline V gene has CDR1 MGHRA and CDR2 YSYEKL. CDR3 DNA sequence: TGCGCCAGCAGCCAACTAGGGGTGGGTGGCTACACCTTC. As protein: CASSQLGVGGYTF.

The J gene is TRBJ2-7, the V gene TRBV28, with 9 bases identical to TRBD1. Trimming removed 5 bases from V and 3 bases from J; junction bases left unmatched: 8. Germline loops: CDR1 MDHEN, CDR2 SYDVKM. This CDR3 is built from 15 residues. The CDR3 coding sequence is TGTGCCAGCAGTCCCGGTGGGGGACAGGGCTACGAGCAGTACTTC. Amino acids: CASSPGGGQGYEQYF.

The chain joins TRBV5-4 to TRBJ1-2, with 8 nucleotides matching TRBD1. The CDR3 runs to 15 residues. The V gene's germline CDR1 is SGHNT and CDR2 YYREEE (reference sequence). V dropped 0 bases and J dropped 4; count of bases not matched to a gene: 5. CDR3 in amino acids: CASSLAPGQVYGYTF. The CDR3 bases are TGTGCCAGCAGCTTGGCCCCGGGACAGGTCTATGGCTACACCTTC.